This paragraph reports one TCR beta chain. Original processing methods: Amplification of reference gene primers provided the estimated nucleated cell counts. The method was immunoSEQ multiplex PCR; TCRdb's version includes in-frame clones alone and lacks a portion of them. V and J calls and clone size are as listed in that table; D and trimming were resolved from the DNA. The sample holds approximately 52,000 clones; approximately 84% are singletons and the top ten take more than 15%. This record comes from a study of blood T cell repertoires in COVID-19. Study-wide background: Specimens from acute and convalescent COVID-19 originated in the United States, Italy and Spain. T cells, B-cell-depleted T cells, or PBMCs provided the cDNA or gDNA that served as material.

CDR1 and CDR2 from the germline V gene are WNHNN and SYGVQD (reference sequence). The CDR3 has 16 amino acids. The trim removed 7 bases at V and 4 bases at J, leaving 12 bases unmatched. The sequenced material came from peripheral blood. The sequence derives from a human donor with active COVID-19. The donor label of this sample is uncertain. The rearrangement links TRBV10-1 to TRBJ2-4, with 8 bases matching TRBD2. This CDR3 reads CASTGVAGCQKNIQYF. The DNA for the CDR3 is TGCGCCAGCACAGGAGTAGCGGGGTGCCAAAAAAACATTCAGTACTTC.